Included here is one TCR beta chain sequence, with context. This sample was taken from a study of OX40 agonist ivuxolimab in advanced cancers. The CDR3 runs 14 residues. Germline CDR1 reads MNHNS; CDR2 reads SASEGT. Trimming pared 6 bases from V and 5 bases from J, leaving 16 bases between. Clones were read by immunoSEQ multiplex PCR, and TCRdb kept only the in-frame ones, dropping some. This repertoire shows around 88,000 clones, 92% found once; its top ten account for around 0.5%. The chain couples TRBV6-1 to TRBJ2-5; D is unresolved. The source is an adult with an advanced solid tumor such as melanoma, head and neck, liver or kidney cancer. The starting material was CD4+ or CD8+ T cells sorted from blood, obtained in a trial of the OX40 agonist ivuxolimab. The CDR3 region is CASRPPTLGETQYF. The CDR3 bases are TGTGCCAGCAGACCTCCAACTCTTGGGGAGACCCAGTACTTC.